A selection of T cell receptor beta chains follows, all from one sample in a study of blood T cells in healthy people across ages. One entry per CDR3 protein, called by TCRdb with MiXCR from the 5' RACE reads. The top ten clones hold approximately 20% of a sample with over a million distinct CDR3 sequences, more than 40% of them seen once. Sequenced material: blood. These receptors were collected from a woman aged 55-69 years in good health. The CDR3 runs from the conserved cysteine through the conserved F or W. D genes are given only for firm matches. Clone size, where shown, is once, few, many, or a class for clones that have expanded.

v_call,j_call,d_call,clone_size,cdr3_nt,cdr3_aa
TRBV7-9,TRBJ2-1,-,few,TGTGCCAGCAGCTCAAGCGCCTCGGATGAGCAGTTCTTC,CASSSSASDEQFF
TRBV27,TRBJ2-1,TRBD2,-,TGTGCCAGCAGTTCTGGTCTAGCGGGGGGCCCCTACAATGAGCAGTTCTTC,CASSSGLAGGPYNEQFF
TRBV15,TRBJ2-7,TRBD2,-,TGTGCCACCAGCTTTGGACTAGCGGAACCCTACGAGCAGTACTTC,CATSFGLAEPYEQYF
TRBV7-9,TRBJ2-2,-,-,TGTGCCAGCACCACCACCGGGGAGCTGTTTTTT,CASTTTGELFF
TRBV11-2,TRBJ2-7,-,-,TGTGCCAGCAGCTTAGGTCGGGATCAGGGGCAGTACTTC,CASSLGRDQGQYF
TRBV5-1,TRBJ1-1,-,once,TGCGCCAGCAGCACCCAAGGGCGGAACACTGAAGCTTTCTTT,CASSTQGRNTEAFF
TRBV2,TRBJ2-3,-,-,TGTGCCAGCAGTGAGACCGGCCGGGTAGATACGCAGTATTTT,CASSETGRVDTQYF
TRBV20-1,TRBJ2-7,-,-,TGCAGTGCTAGCGCCCTCGCGCTCAGCTCCTACGAGCAGTACTTC,CSASALALSSYEQYF
TRBV11-2,TRBJ2-7,TRBD2,few,TGTGCCAGCAGCCCTTGGACTAGCGGGACGAGATACGAGCAGTACTTC,CASSPWTSGTRYEQYF
TRBV9,TRBJ2-3,TRBD2,few,TGTGCCAGCACCGCTAGCGGGAGGGACACAGATACGCAGTATTTT,CASTASGRDTDTQYF
TRBV2,TRBJ2-1,-,-,TGTGCCAGCACTATGAGTACTAGCTTCAAACACAATGAGCAGTTCTTC,CASTMSTSFKHNEQFF
TRBV12-5,TRBJ2-7,TRBD1,once,TGTGCTAGTGGCTGGACAGGGGGGGACGAGCAGTACTTC,CASGWTGGDEQYF
TRBV28,TRBJ2-3,-,few,TGTGCCAGCAGTTTTGCTTCCACGGGCACAGATACGCAGTATTTT,CASSFASTGTDTQYF
TRBV12-3/TRBV12-4,TRBJ2-1,-,few,TGTGCCAGCAGTAGGGGGCGGGGGGTTGGGAATGCTGAGCAGTTCTTC,CASSRGRGVGNAEQFF
TRBV25-1,TRBJ1-6,TRBD1,-,TGTGCCAGCAGGACAGGGAAAGGTTTCGATTCACCCCTCCACTTT,CASRTGKGFDSPLHF
TRBV5-6,TRBJ1-6,-,-,TGTGCCAGCAGAGCAAGCCGGGATTCACCCCTCCACTTT,CASRASRDSPLHF
TRBV4-1,TRBJ2-7,TRBD1,few,TGCGCCAGCAGCCAAGAACCTACGGGACAGGCTTACTACGAGCAGTACTTC,CASSQEPTGQAYYEQYF
TRBV9,TRBJ2-3,TRBD1,-,TGTGCCAGCAGCGTAGTCAGACAGGGGAACACAGATACGCAGTATTTT,CASSVVRQGNTDTQYF
TRBV6-6,TRBJ2-1,-,few,TGTGCCAGCAGAGAGACAGAGTACAATGAGCAGTTCTTC,CASRETEYNEQFF
TRBV3-1,TRBJ1-4,TRBD1,-,TGTGCCAGCAGCCACAGACAGGGGGCAAGCGAAAAACTGTTTTTT,CASSHRQGASEKLFF
TRBV3-1,TRBJ2-6,TRBD2,few,TGTGCCAGCAGCCAAGCCGGGACTAGCGGTCTCTCTGGGGCCAACGTCCTGACTTTC,CASSQAGTSGLSGANVLTF
TRBV7-9,TRBJ2-3,-,-,TGTGCCAGCCTCCTAGCGTCTGCAGATACGCAGTATTTT,CASLLASADTQYF
TRBV2,TRBJ1-2,TRBD1,-,TGTGCCAGCAGTACCCAAGGGGGCGGGAACTATGGCTACACCTTC,CASSTQGGGNYGYTF
TRBV6-5,TRBJ1-1,-,few,TGTGCCAGCAGCAAAGGGTACAGGGCGGGGGACACTGAAGCTTTCTTT,CASSKGYRAGDTEAFF
TRBV3-1,TRBJ2-1,-,once,TGTGCCAGCAGCCAGAATCATGGGGGGACTTCCCTCAATGAGCAGTTCTTC,CASSQNHGGTSLNEQFF
TRBV5-1,TRBJ2-3,-,-,TGCGCCAGCAGCTTGGCCAGCCAAGGCACAGATACGCAGTATTTT,CASSLASQGTDTQYF
TRBV7-7,TRBJ2-7,TRBD1,few,TGTGCCAGCAGCTCTACAGGGGTTTCCTACGAGCAGTACTTC,CASSSTGVSYEQYF
TRBV5-1,TRBJ2-7,-,-,TGCGCCAGCATCTTGTACGGCTACGAGCAGTACTTC,CASILYGYEQYF
TRBV9,TRBJ2-1,TRBD2,-,TGTGCCAGCAGCGTAGTCCCTAGCGGGGGGGGAGGGGAGCAGTTCTTC,CASSVVPSGGGGEQFF
TRBV6-5,TRBJ1-3,-,-,TGTGCCAGCAGTCACAGGACTCCTACTACCTCTGGAAACACCATATATTTT,CASSHRTPTTSGNTIYF
TRBV29-1,TRBJ2-1,-,-,TGCAGCGTTTGGGGGAACAATGAGCAGTTCTTC,CSVWGNNEQFF
TRBV9,TRBJ2-1,-,few,TGTGCCAGCAGCGAAAATGACAGGGAGCAGTTCTTC,CASSENDREQFF